A single sample is the source of the 22 T cell receptor beta chains below, sequenced in a study of blood T cells in healthy people across ages. A second PCR, run for about 7 to 12 cycles, used a sample-barcoded 5' primer plus a J-beta primer mix. TCRdb passed the 5' RACE reads through MiXCR, listing each CDR3 protein once. In the table there are roughly 2 million distinct CDR3 sequences, 49% of which are singletons. Sequencing used blood. The receptors here all came from a woman aged 40 to 50 in good health.

This clonotype was seen a handful of times. The J gene is TRBJ2-7, the V gene TRBV28; TRBD2 agrees at 11 bases. V dropped 5 bases and J dropped 4; count of bases not matched to a gene: 10. There are 16 residues in the CDR3. Germline assignment: CDR1 MDHEN and CDR2 SYDVKM. The CDR3 sequence is CASSLISGGAEYEQYF. In DNA form, the CDR3 reads TGTGCCAGCAGTCTAATTAGCGGGGGGGCCGAGTACGAGCAGTACTTC.

This clonotype appeared many times. The genes are TRBV6-2 or TRBV6-3 and TRBJ2-7, with D perhaps matching TRBD1 (5 bases). Trimming removed 4 bases at V and 3 bases at J, with 10 bases between. Germline V gives CDR1 MNHEY, CDR2 SVGEGT. The CDR3 sequence is 13 residues long. The DNA of the CDR3 is TGTGCCAGCAGTTTTATAGGGGACTACGAGCAGTACTTC. Its protein is CASSFIGDYEQYF.

This sequence joins TRBV2 and TRBJ2-5; maybe TRBD1 (5 bases). The germline V gene encodes CDR1 SNHLY and CDR2 FYNNEI. Trimming took 7 bases from V and 0 from J, leaving 12 bases between them. The CDR3 consists of 14 residues. The CDR3 region is CASNYDRNQETQYF. CDR3 nucleotide sequence: TGTGCCAGCAATTATGACAGAAACCAAGAGACCCAGTACTTC. The full variable domain, with the rest looked up from reference TRBV2 and TRBJ2-5, is EPEVTQTPSHQVTQMGQEVILRCVPISNHLYFYWYRQILGQKVEFLVSFYNNEISEKSEIFDDQFSVERPDGSNFTLKIRSTKLEDSAMYFCASNYDRNQETQYFGPGTRLLVL.

V usage is TRBV5-1 and J usage is TRBJ2-6; D is unclear. Between the trimmed V and J ends, which lost 2 bases and 0 bases, there was a span of 9 bases. CDR1 is SGHRS and CDR2 is YFSETQ in the germline V gene. The CDR3 has 16 amino acids. CDR3 sequence: CASSLFRNSGANVLTF. CDR3 sequence (DNA): TGCGCCAGCAGCTTATTCCGGAACTCTGGGGCCAACGTCCTGACTTTC.

The chain couples TRBV24-1 to TRBJ2-1, with no clear D. The CDR3 runs 12 residues. CDR1 KGHDR and CDR2 SFDVKD come from the germline V gene. V was shortened by 2 bases and J by 11 bases, with 9 bases between the two germline ends. CDR3 sequence (DNA): TGTGCCACCAGTGATTCGAGGAATAAGCAGTTCTTC. Protein sequence: CATSDSRNKQFF.

This clonotype was counted only a few times. The chain joins TRBV20-1 to TRBJ2-6, with D possibly being TRBD1 or TRBD2 (5 bases each). The length of the CDR3 is 15 residues. Per germline, CDR1 DFQATT and CDR2 SNEGSKA (reference sequence). Trimming took 5 bases from V and 0 from J, leaving 11 bases between them. This CDR3 is CSARDGDSGANVLTF. In DNA, the CDR3 is TGCAGTGCTCGGGACGGAGACTCTGGGGCCAACGTCCTGACTTTC.

The CDR3 DNA reads as TGTGCCAGCAGCCAAGATCTCTTGCGATCTGAGCAGTTCTTC. It codes for CASSQDLLRSEQFF. The chain uses TRBV4-2 and TRBJ2-1; D gene unclear. The V and J ends lost 0 bases and 9 bases respectively, with 12 bases between them. The germline V gene has CDR1 LGHNA and CDR2 YNFKEQ. There are 14 residues in the CDR3.

This clonotype was detected only a few times. V usage is TRBV14 and J usage is TRBJ1-6; D remains unclear. Trimming left V 1 base short and J 7 bases short, with 5 bases between. Germline CDR1 reads SGHDN; CDR2 reads FVKESK. The length of the CDR3 is 13 residues. CDR3 bases: TGTGCCAGCAGCCAAGCCCTGAATTCACCCCTCCACTTT. Protein sequence: CASSQALNSPLHF.

V is TRBV20-1 and J is TRBJ1-5; D unresolved. This CDR3 comprises 14 residues. V lost 0 bases and J lost 0, with 6 bases in between. Germline assignment: CDR1 DFQATT and CDR2 SNEGSKA (reference sequence). The CDR3 DNA follows: TGCAGTGCTAGAGATGGCTATAGCAATCAGCCCCAGCATTTT. It translates to CSARDGYSNQPQHF.

Of note for this clonotype: At one boundary the junction diverges from the germline segment, which might be a read error. This rearrangement joins TRBV12-3 or TRBV12-4 to TRBJ2-3; weak D call: TRBD2 (5 bases). This CDR3 comprises 14 residues. The CDR3, as DNA: TGTGCCAGCACCCAGGACTGGAGCACAGAGACGCAGTATTTT. Translating gives CASTQDWSTETQYF.

The chain combines TRBV6-6 with TRBJ1-2, with 9 positions matching TRBD1. The CDR3 contains 15 residues. Trimming took 5 bases from V and 6 from J; bases not matched to a gene: 10. Germline values: CDR1 MNHNY, CDR2 SVGAGI (reference sequence). As DNA, the CDR3 is TGTGCCAGCAGTCCCACCCGGGACAGGGATCATGGCTACACCTTC. Translated: CASSPTRDRDHGYTF.

V is TRBV4-2 and J is TRBJ2-5; D could derive from TRBD1 or TRBD2 (5 bases each). Germline CDR1 and CDR2: LGHNA and YNFKEQ. This CDR3 is built from 14 residues. V lost 2 bases, J lost 1 base, and 8 bases lay in between. CDR3 in amino acids: CASSQPGTQETQYF. The CDR3 DNA follows: TGTGCCAGCAGCCAACCCGGGACCCAAGAGACCCAGTACTTC.

This clonotype was seen a handful of times. The chain recombines TRBV7-9 with TRBJ1-2, with D uncertain. Deletions cut 5 bases from V and 4 bases from J, with 14 bases between. CDR1 SEHNR and CDR2 FQNEAQ come from the germline V gene (reference sequence). The CDR3 runs to 14 residues. The CDR3 nucleotides are TGTGCCAGCAGCCCTAGCCCAGACGCCTATGGCTACACCTTC. This translates into CASSPSPDAYGYTF.

This clonotype was recorded once. The chain employs TRBV28 and TRBJ2-3, with D perhaps matching TRBD2 (6 bases). The CDR3 has 16 residues. Germline V gives CDR1 MDHEN, CDR2 SYDVKM. V dropped 5 bases and J dropped 3 bases, with 18 bases sitting between them. Here the CDR3 DNA reads TGTGCCAGCAGTACCCCGGAGGTGGCGGGGACAGATACGCAGTATTTT. This gives the protein CASSTPEVAGTDTQYF.

The chain carries TRBV6-2 or TRBV6-3 and TRBJ2-3; no clear D gene. The CDR3 spans 11 residues. V lost 3 bases and J lost 12, with 10 bases in between. Germline loops: CDR1 MNHEY, CDR2 SVGEGT. The CDR3: CASSYGPQQYF. The CDR3 nucleotides are TGTGCCAGCAGTTATGGACCTCAACAGTATTTT.

The genes are TRBV2 and TRBJ2-4; possibly TRBD2 for D (5 bases). The CDR3 has 15 amino acids. The V gene's germline CDR1 is SNHLY and CDR2 FYNNEI. V lost 6 bases and J lost 0, with 12 bases in between. CDR3 coding DNA: TGTGCCAGCAGCGACGACTACTTAGCCAAAAACATTCAGTACTTC. Translating gives CASSDDYLAKNIQYF.

This clonotype was seen a handful of times. This chain joins TRBV15 and TRBJ2-5; D is unclear. This CDR3 has 15 amino acids. In germline, CDR1 is LNHNV, CDR2 YYDKDF (reference sequence). Trimming left V 0 bases short and J 2 bases short, with 10 bases between. The CDR3: CATSRDIGPQETQYF. CDR3 nucleotides: TGTGCCACCAGCAGAGATATAGGTCCGCAAGAGACCCAGTACTTC.

The V call is TRBV20-1, the J call TRBJ2-1; 7 positions match TRBD1. Germline lookup yields CDR1 DFQATT and CDR2 SNEGSKA (reference sequence). The ends lost 5 bases at V and 1 base at J; junction bases unmatched: 11. The CDR3 spans 16 residues. The CDR3 reads CSAGAPQGLSYNEQFF. The DNA of the CDR3 is TGCAGTGCTGGCGCTCCACAGGGGTTATCCTACAATGAGCAGTTCTTC.

In its sample, this clonotype was seen a few times. The V and J genes are TRBV5-1 and TRBJ2-7, with D perhaps matching TRBD2 (6 bases). The DNA end is more similar to TRBJ2-4, so the J call may be wrong. The CDR3 runs to 14 residues. The germline V gene has CDR1 SGHRS and CDR2 YFSETQ. The DNA of the CDR3 is TGCGCCAGCAGCTTGGATTCTGGAGGGCTCATTCAGTACTTC. Translated, it gives CASSLDSGGLIQYF.

This clonotype was seen only a few times. The V and J genes are TRBV4-2 and TRBJ2-5, with 7 nucleotides matching TRBD1. From germline, CDR1 is LGHNA and CDR2 YNFKEQ. There are 16 residues in the CDR3. V shed 0 bases and J 5 bases; nucleotides not matched to a gene: 9. The CDR3 DNA is TGTGCCAGCAGCCAAGATGTAAACACAGGGGATGAGACCCAGTACTTC. Protein: CASSQDVNTGDETQYF.

The J gene is TRBJ2-4, the V gene TRBV4-1; D is perhaps TRBD1 (6 bases). V lost 1 base, J lost 4 bases, and 11 bases lay in between. This CDR3 is built from 15 residues. Germline CDR1 and CDR2: MGHRA and YSYEKL. The CDR3 sequence: CASSQVRDKKNIQYF. The DNA of the CDR3 is TGCGCCAGCAGCCAAGTCCGGGACAAAAAAAACATTCAGTACTTC.

This clonotype was seen more than once but under ten times. The V call is TRBV27, the J call TRBJ2-3; 10 nucleotides match TRBD1. With V trimmed by 4 bases and J by 7 bases, 5 bases remained unmatched. Germline assignment: CDR1 MNHEY and CDR2 SMNVEV (reference sequence). CDR3 length equals 14 residues. DNA for the CDR3: TGTGCCAGCAGTTACGGACAGGGGGAGTATACGCAGTATTTT. It is translated as CASSYGQGEYTQYF.